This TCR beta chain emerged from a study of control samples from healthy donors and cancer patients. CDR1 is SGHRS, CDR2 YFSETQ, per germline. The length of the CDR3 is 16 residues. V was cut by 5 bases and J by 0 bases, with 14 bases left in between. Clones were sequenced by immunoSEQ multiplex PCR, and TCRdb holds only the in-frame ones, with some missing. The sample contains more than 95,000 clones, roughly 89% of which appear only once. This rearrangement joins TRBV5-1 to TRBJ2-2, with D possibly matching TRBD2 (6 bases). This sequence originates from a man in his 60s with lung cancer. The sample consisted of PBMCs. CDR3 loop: CASRYAGTSNTGELFF. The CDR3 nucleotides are TGCGCCAGCAGGTATGCCGGGACTTCGAACACCGGGGAGCTGTTTTTT.